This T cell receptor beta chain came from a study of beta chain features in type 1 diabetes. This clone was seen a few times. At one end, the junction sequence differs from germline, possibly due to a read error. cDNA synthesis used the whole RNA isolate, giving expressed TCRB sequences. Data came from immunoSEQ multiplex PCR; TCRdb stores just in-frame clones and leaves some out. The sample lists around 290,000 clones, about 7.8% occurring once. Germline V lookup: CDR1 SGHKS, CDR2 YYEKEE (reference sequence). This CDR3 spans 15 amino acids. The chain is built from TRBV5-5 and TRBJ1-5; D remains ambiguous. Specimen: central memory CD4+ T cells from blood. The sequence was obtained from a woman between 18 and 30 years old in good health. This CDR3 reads CASSLSTQGNQPQHF. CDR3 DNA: TGCGCCAGCAGCCTCAGTACCCAAGGGAATCAGCCCCAGCATTTT.